The 9 T cell receptor beta chains listed next were all sequenced from one sample in a study of cytomegalovirus exposure and HLA in healthy donors. PCR employed 60 Vbeta and 13 Jbeta primers. This table comes from immunoSEQ multiplex PCR, and its TCRdb copy is limited to in-frame clones, with some not included. This sample contains 130,000 to 150,000 clones. Material: PBMCs. These TCRs come from a woman between 50 and 59 years old in good health and CMV-seronegative.

The gene calls are TRBV18 and TRBJ2-5; TRBD1 matches 7 bases. There are 16 residues in the CDR3. Germline loops: CDR1 KGHSH, CDR2 LQKENI. V trimming: 5 bases; J trimming: 3 bases; junction bases outside the gene matches: 12. In nucleotides, the CDR3 is TGTGCCAGCTCAACTAACCGTTGGGACAGAGAAGAGACCCAGTACTTC. Its translation: CASSTNRWDREETQYF.

The gene calls are TRBV27 and TRBJ2-5; TRBD2 matches at 8 bases. V dropped 8 bases and J dropped 4; count of bases not matched to a gene: 6. Germline CDR1 and CDR2: MNHEY and SMNVEV (reference sequence). This CDR3 is 13 amino acids long. CDR3 nucleotides: TGTGCCAGCCGCGGGGGGTCTAGAGAGACCCAGTACTTC. Its protein is CASRGGSRETQYF.

V gene TRBV6-1 combines with J gene TRBJ2-4; 9 positions agree with TRBD2. The CDR3 extends over 20 amino acids. Trimming at V came to 0 bases and at J to 6 bases, leaving 18 bases not matched to a gene. The germline V gene has CDR1 MNHNS and CDR2 SASEGT. Written as DNA, the CDR3 is TGTGCCAGCAGTGAAGCGGACGGGAAACACCTTAGCGGGAGTAGAAACATTCAGTACTTC. As protein: CASSEADGKHLSGSRNIQYF.

The chain uses TRBV28 and TRBJ1-5; possible D gene TRBD1, 6 bases. Germline loops: CDR1 MDHEN, CDR2 SYDVKM. V was pared by 7 bases and J by 7 bases, with 29 bases between. The CDR3 runs 18 residues. In nucleotides, the CDR3 is TGTGCCAGCATCCCTGGGGGCCTAATCAGTCCAGGGAAGCAGCCCCAGCATTTT. Amino acid sequence: CASIPGGLISPGKQPQHF.

The chain recombines TRBV7-2 with TRBJ1-5, with D maybe TRBD1 (5 bases). V gave up 5 bases and J gave up 3 bases, with 14 bases separating them. Germline values: CDR1 SGHTA, CDR2 FQGNSA. This CDR3 contains 15 residues. CDR3 sequence: CASSRTDRSNQPQHF. The CDR3, as DNA: TGTGCCAGCAGCCGAACAGACAGATCCAATCAGCCCCAGCATTTT.

The chain recombines TRBV5-1 with TRBJ2-3; D may be TRBD1 (5 bases). The germline CDR1 and CDR2 sequences are SGHRS and YFSETQ. V shed 4 bases and J shed 0 bases, with 15 bases lying between them. CDR3 length equals 16 residues. In DNA form, the CDR3 reads TGCGCCAGCAGCACCCGACAGTCCCCTAGCACAGATACGCAGTATTTT. This codes for CASSTRQSPSTDTQYF.

Comment on this clone: The junction and the germline gene differ at one end; a read error may be behind it. This sample also contains other DNA sequences that code for the same CDR3. V is TRBV6-6 and J is TRBJ1-2; TRBD1 matches 9 bases. Germline loops: CDR1 MNHNY, CDR2 SVGAGI (reference sequence). This CDR3 has 15 amino acids. The CDR3 DNA reads TGCGCCAGCAGTCACTACCAACAGGGGGCCTATGGCTACACCTTC. Amino acid sequence: CASSHYQQGAYGYTF.

The V gene is TRBV7-6, the J gene TRBJ2-5; 11 bases match TRBD1. With 7 bases clipped from V and 1 base from J, the junction kept 2 bases outside the gene matches. This CDR3 is built from 14 residues. Germline V gene lookup returns CDR1 SGHVS and CDR2 FNYEAQ. CDR3 nucleotides: TGTGCCAGCACCGGGACAGGGGGCCAAGAGACCCAGTACTTC. Amino acids: CASTGTGGQETQYF.

J is TRBJ1-4 and V is TRBV9, with D perhaps matching TRBD1 (6 bases). CDR1 is SGDLS and CDR2 is YYNGEE in the germline V gene. The CDR3 length is 16 residues. V was pared by 4 bases and J by 0 bases, with 13 bases between. In nucleotides, the CDR3 is TGTGCCAGCAGCCCCCGGGGGGCTACAACTAATGAAAAACTGTTTTTT. This translates into CASSPRGATTNEKLFF.